This T cell receptor beta chain was obtained from a study of blood T cell repertoires in COVID-19. Study-level information: Specimens from acute and convalescent COVID-19 originated in the United States, Italy and Spain. In each case, the material was cDNA or gDNA derived from T cells, B-cell-depleted T cells, or PBMCs.

CDR1 MNHEY and CDR2 SVGAGI come from the germline V gene. The CDR3 has 13 amino acids. V dropped 8 bases and J dropped 2 bases, with 7 bases sitting between them. In the original analysis: From reference gene primer amplification, estimates of nucleated cell counts were derived. Sequencing was performed with immunoSEQ multiplex PCR; in TCRdb, only in-frame clones are kept and a portion is missing. Clone size and the V and J calls come from that table; the DNA yielded D and trimming. The sample shows roughly 100,000 clones, 89% of them seen only once. Sequencing input: peripheral blood. V gene TRBV6-5 combines with J gene TRBJ2-6; D unresolved. The sequence was obtained from a woman in her sixties with acute or convalescent COVID-19. This CDR3 is CASRGPGANVLTF. CDR3 coding DNA: TGTGCCAGCCGAGGTCCTGGGGCCAACGTCCTGACTTTC.